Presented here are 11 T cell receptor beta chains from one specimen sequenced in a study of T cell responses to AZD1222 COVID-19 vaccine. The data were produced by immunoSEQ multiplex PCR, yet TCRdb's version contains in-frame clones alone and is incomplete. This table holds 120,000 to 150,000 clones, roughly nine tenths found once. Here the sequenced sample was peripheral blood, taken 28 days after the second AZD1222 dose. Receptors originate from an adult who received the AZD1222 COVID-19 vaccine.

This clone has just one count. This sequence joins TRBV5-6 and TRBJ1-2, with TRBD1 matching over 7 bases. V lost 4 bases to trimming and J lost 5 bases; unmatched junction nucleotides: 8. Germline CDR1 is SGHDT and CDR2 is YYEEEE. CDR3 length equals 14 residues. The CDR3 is CASSGRDSAYGYTF. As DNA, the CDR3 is TGTGCCAGCAGCGGCCGGGACAGCGCTTATGGCTACACCTTC.

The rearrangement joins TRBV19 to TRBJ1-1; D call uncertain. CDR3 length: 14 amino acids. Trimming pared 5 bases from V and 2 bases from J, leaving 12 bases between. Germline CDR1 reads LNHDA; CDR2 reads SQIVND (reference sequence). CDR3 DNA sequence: TGTGCCAGTAGTCTGGGTGTGCTAAACACTGAAGCTTTCTTT. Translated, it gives CASSLGVLNTEAFF.

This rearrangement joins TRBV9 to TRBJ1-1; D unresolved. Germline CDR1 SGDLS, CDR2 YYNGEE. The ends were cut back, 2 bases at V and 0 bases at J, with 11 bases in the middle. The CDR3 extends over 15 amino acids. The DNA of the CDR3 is TGTGCCAGCAGCGTCGGCGGAAACCTGAACACTGAAGCTTTCTTT. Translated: CASSVGGNLNTEAFF.

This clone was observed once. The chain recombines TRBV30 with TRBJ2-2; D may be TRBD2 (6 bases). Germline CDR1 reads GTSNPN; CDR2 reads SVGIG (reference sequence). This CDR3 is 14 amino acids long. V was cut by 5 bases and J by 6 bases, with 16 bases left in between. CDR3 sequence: CAWEFSSAAGELFF. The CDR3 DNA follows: TGTGCCTGGGAATTTTCTAGCGCGGCCGGGGAGCTGTTTTTT.

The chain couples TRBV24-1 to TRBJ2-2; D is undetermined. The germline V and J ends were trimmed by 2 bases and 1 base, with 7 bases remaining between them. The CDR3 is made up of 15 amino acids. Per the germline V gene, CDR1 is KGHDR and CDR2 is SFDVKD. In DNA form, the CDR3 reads TGTGCCACCAGTGATTGGGTGCGGAACACCGGGGAGCTGTTTTTT. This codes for CATSDWVRNTGELFF.

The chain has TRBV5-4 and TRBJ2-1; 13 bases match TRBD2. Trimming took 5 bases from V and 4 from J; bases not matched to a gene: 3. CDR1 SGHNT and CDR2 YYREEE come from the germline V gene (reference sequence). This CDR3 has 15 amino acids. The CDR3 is CASRTSGGSYNEQFF. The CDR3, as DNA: TGTGCCAGCAGGACTAGCGGGGGGAGTTACAATGAGCAGTTCTTC.

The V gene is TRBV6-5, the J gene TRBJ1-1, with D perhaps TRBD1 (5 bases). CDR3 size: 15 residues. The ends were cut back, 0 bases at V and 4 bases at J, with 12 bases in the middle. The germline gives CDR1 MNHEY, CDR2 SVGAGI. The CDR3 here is CASSYSYTGGTEAFF. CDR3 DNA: TGTGCCAGCAGTTACTCGTACACCGGGGGCACTGAAGCTTTCTTT.

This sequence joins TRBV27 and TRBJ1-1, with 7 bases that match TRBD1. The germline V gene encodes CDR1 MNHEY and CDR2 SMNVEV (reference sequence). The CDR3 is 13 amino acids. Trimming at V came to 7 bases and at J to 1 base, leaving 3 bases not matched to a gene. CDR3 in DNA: TGTGCCAGCATTGACAGGGCGAACACTGAAGCTTTCTTT. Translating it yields CASIDRANTEAFF.

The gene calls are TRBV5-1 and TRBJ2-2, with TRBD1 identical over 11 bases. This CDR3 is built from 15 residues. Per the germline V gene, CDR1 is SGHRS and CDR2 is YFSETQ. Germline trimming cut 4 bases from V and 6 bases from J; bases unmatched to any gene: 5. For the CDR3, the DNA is TGCGCCAGCAGCCCCGAGGGACAGGGGGCCGGGGAGCTGTTTTTT. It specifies CASSPEGQGAGELFF. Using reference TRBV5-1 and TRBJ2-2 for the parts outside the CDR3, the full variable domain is KAGVTQTPRYLIKTRGQQVTLSCSPISGHRSVSWYQQTPGQGLQFLFEYFSETQRNKGNFPGRFSGRQFSNSRSEMNVSTLELGDSALYLCASSPEGQGAGELFFGEGSRLTVL.

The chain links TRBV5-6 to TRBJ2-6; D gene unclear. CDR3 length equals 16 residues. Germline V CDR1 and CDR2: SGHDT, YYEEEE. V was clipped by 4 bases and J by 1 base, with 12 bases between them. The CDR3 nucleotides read TGTGCCAGCAGCCCACACCCGGAATCTGGGGCCAACGTCCTGACTTTC. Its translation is CASSPHPESGANVLTF.

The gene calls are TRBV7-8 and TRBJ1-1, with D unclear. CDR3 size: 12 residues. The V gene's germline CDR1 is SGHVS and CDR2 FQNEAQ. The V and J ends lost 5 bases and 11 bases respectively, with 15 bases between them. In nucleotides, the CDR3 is TGTGCCAGCAGCCCGGACTCTCTGGGGGCTTTCTTT. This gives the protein CASSPDSLGAFF.